This TCR beta chain was documented in a study of CD8 T cells in Susac syndrome. Broader study findings: The study recognized that its TCR sequencing and HLA analysis covered a relatively small number of individuals.

Those who served as multiple sclerosis controls were treatment-naive patients with stable or active relapsing-remitting disease. For this clonotype: Its antigen is unidentified.

V lost 5 bases to trimming and J lost 6 bases; unmatched junction nucleotides: 4. CDR3 length: 14 amino acids. Germline V gene sequence: CDR1 SGHNT, CDR2 YYREEE (reference sequence). Reverse transcription used roughly 0.5 to 1 ug RNA and random hexamers. Amplification of TCR beta CDR3 was carried out by immunoSEQ multiplex PCR, which covered 54 Vbeta and 13 Jbeta segments. TCRdb used MiXCR to reprocess the immunoSEQ multiplex PCR reads, holding one entry per CDR3 protein. The data contain some 200,000 distinct CDR3 sequences, roughly 96% of them singletons. Sequencing was done on a sample of CD4+ T cells from PBMCs. This chain joins TRBV5-4 and TRBJ2-3, with 12 bases that match TRBD2. The clonotype comes from a human donor with multiple sclerosis. CDR3 bases: TGTGCCAGCAGGCGGACTAGCGGGGCGGATACGCAGTATTTT. Protein sequence: CASRRTSGADTQYF.